This T cell receptor (beta chain) was sequenced in a study of T-cell reconstitution after alpha-beta-depleted transplantation in children (dated by TCRdb to about 2016). Background on the whole study: The study quantitatively tracked T-cell immune reconstitution after TCRalphabeta/CD19-depleted allogeneic hematopoietic cell transplantation in children using TCR repertoire profiling.

The treatment or condition label on this specimen signifies: allogeneic hematopoietic cell transplantation with graft depleted of TCRalphabeta T cells and CD19 B cells. TCRalphabeta/CD19-depleted allogeneic hematopoietic cell grafts were given to the transplant recipients, all of whom were children. The receptor library was made with PCR. For sequencing, an Illumina HiSeq 2500 was employed. To normalize quantification of the TCRbeta repertoire, the TCR libraries were built with molecular barcoding that relied on unique molecular identifiers. TCRdb passed the public sequencing reads through fastp at Q25 and MiXCR, retaining productive beta sequences. Every CDR3 protein is listed once, alongside the most common genes and DNA of its rows. The sample table contains almost 500,000 distinct CDR3 sequences; only one count was recorded for about 10% of them. The ten largest clones add up to just over 2% of the sample.

The CDR1 and CDR2 encoded by the germline V gene are SGHAT and FQNNGV. V lost 2 bases and J lost 4 bases; the stretch between them is 11 bases long. The CDR3, from cysteine to phenylalanine, totals 15 residues. The kept DNA is CDR3 alone, 45 bases in frame from the first base. This clonotype has at least ten counts. The specificity of this receptor is unknown. Base quality data are lacking; no much larger clone is found one base away. Paper-wide results and their limitations: In some patients, the high TCRbeta diversity seen at day 60 was put down to recipient T cells and intrathymic progenitors that had survived conditioning. Over the following months the frequencies of hyperexpanded clones went down, and after one year T-cell counts and TCRbeta diversity were mostly credited to newly produced T cells. About two months after transplant, the apparently early recovery of alphabetaT-cell counts reportedly depended on just several hundred clones that had expanded rapidly and came from non-depleted graft cells.

The chain links TRBV11-2 with TRBJ2-2; no D gene call is confident. The specimen comprised PBMCs, sampled before TCRalphabeta/CD19-depleted stem cell transplant. This clonotype was sampled from a child under 10 years old with inherited bone marrow failure, due to receive a stem cell transplant. The CDR3 corresponds to CASSLSGVFTGELFF. Read as DNA, the sequence is TGTGCCAGCAGCTTAAGTGGGGTCTTCACCGGGGAGCTGTTTTTT.